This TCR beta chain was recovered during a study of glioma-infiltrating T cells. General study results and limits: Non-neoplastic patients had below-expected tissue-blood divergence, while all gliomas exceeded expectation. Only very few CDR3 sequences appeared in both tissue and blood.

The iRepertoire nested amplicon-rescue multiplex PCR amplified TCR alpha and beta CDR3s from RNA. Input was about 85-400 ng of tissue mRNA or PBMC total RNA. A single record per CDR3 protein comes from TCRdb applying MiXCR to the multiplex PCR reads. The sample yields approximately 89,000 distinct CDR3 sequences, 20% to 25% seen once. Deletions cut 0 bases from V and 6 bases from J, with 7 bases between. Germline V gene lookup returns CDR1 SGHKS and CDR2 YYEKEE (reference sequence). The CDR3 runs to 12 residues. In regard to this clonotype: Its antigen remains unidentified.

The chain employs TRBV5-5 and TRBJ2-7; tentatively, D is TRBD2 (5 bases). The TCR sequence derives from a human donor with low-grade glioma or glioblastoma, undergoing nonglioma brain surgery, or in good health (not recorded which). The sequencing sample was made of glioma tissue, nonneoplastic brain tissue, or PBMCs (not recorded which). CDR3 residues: CASSLDGIEQYF. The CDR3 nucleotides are TGTGCCAGCAGCTTGGACGGGATCGAGCAGTACTTC. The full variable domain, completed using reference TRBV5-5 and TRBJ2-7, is DAGVTQSPTHLIKTRGQQVTLRCSPISGHKSVSWYQQVLGQGPQFIFQYYEKEERGRGNFPDRFSARQFPNYSSELNVNALLLGDSALYLCASSLDGIEQYFGPGTRLTVT.